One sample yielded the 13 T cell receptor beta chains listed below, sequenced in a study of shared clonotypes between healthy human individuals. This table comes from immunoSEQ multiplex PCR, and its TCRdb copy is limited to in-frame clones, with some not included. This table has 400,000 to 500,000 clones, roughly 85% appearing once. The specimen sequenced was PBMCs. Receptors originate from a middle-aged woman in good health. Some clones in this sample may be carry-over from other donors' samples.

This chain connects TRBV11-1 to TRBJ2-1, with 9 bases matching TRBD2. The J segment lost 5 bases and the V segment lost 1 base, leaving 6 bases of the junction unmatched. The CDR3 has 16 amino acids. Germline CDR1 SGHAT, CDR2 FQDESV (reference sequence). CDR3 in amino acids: CASSLVGTSRNNEQFF. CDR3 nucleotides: TGTGCCAGCAGCTTAGTAGGGACTAGCAGAAACAATGAGCAGTTCTTC.

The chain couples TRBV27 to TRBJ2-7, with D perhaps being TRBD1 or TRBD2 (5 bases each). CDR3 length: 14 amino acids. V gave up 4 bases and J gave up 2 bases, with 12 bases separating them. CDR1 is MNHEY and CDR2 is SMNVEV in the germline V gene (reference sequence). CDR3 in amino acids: CASSSKPGPYEQYF. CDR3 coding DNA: TGTGCCAGCAGTTCGAAGCCGGGGCCCTACGAGCAGTACTTC.

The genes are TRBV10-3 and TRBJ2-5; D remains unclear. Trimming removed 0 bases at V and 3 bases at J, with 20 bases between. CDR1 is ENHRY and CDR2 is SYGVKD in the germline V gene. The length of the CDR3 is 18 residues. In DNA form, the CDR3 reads TGTGCCATCAGTGAGTCGAAGCCCTCCTCCCCCCCTGAAGAGACCCAGTACTTC. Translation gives CAISESKPSSPPEETQYF.

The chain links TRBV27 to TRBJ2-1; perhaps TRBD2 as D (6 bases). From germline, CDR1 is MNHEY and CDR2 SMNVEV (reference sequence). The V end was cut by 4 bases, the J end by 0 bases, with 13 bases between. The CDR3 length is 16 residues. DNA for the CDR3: TGTGCCAGCAGTTCTCAGCGGAGGGGCTCCTACAATGAGCAGTTCTTC. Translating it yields CASSSQRRGSYNEQFF.

CDR3 bases: TGTGCCAGCAGCCCTCGGGCTAGCGGGAGGTACCAAGAGACCCAGTACTTC. Protein sequence: CASSPRASGRYQETQYF. The chain uses TRBV11-2 and TRBJ2-5; 11 bases match TRBD2. CDR1 is SGHAT, CDR2 FQNNGV, per germline. The CDR3 sequence is 17 residues long. Germline trimming cut 5 bases from V and 0 bases from J; bases unmatched to any gene: 8.

CDR3 coding DNA: TGTGCCAGCAGCCAAGGATCACTAGCGGGAGCGGTCGAGCAGTACTTC. Translation: CASSQGSLAGAVEQYF. The chain uses TRBV4-2 and TRBJ2-7; 11 bases are shared with TRBD2. Trimming removed 1 base from V and 6 bases from J; junction bases left unmatched: 8. Germline loops: CDR1 LGHNA, CDR2 YNFKEQ. CDR3 length: 16 residues.

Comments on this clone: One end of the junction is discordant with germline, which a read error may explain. CDR3 amino acids: CSARLRDSALF. The CDR3 DNA reads TGCAGTGCTAGGCTCCGGGACAGTGCCCTCTTC. The chain couples TRBV20-1 to TRBJ2-1; TRBD1 aligns across 7 bases. This CDR3 has 11 amino acids. CDR1 is DFQATT and CDR2 is SNEGSKA in the germline V gene (reference sequence).

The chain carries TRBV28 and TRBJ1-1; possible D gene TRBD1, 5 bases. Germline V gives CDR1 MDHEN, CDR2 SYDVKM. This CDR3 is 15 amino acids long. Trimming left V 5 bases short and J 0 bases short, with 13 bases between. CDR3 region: CASSPLGHLNTEAFF. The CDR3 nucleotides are TGTGCCAGCAGTCCCCTAGGACATCTGAACACTGAAGCTTTCTTT.

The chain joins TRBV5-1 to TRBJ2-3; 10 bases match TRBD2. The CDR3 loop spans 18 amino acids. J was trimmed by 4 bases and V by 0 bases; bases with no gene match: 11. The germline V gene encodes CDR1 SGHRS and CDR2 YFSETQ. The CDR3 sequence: CASSLVGLAGARADTQYF. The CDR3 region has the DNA TGCGCCAGCAGCTTGGTCGGGCTAGCGGGAGCCCGCGCAGATACGCAGTATTTT.

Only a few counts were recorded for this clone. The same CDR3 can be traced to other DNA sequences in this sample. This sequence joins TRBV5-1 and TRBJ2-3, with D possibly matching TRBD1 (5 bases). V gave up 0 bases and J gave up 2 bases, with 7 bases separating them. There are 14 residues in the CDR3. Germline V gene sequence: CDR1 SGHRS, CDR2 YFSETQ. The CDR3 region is CASSLGQITDTQYF. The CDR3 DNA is TGCGCCAGCAGCTTGGGACAGATCACAGATACGCAGTATTTT. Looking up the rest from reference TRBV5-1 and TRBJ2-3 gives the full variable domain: KAGVTQTPRYLIKTRGQQVTLSCSPISGHRSVSWYQQTPGQGLQFLFEYFSETQRNKGNFPGRFSGRQFSNSRSEMNVSTLELGDSALYLCASSLGQITDTQYFGPGTRLTVL.

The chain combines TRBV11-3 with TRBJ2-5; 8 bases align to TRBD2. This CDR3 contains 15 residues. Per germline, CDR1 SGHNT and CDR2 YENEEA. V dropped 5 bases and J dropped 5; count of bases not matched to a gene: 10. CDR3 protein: CASSHEAGVEETQYF. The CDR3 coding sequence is TGTGCCAGCAGCCACGAAGCGGGAGTGGAGGAGACCCAGTACTTC.

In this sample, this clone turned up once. The CDR3 DNA reads as TGTGCCAGCAGTTTTTTCTACGGGGCGGCCGGGGAGCTGTTTTTT. Its translation: CASSFFYGAAGELFF. The chain recombines TRBV7-8 with TRBJ2-2; the D gene could be TRBD1 or TRBD2 (5 bases each). The CDR3 is made up of 15 amino acids. From germline, CDR1 is SGHVS and CDR2 FQNEAQ. V was clipped by 6 bases and J by 6 bases, with 17 bases between them.

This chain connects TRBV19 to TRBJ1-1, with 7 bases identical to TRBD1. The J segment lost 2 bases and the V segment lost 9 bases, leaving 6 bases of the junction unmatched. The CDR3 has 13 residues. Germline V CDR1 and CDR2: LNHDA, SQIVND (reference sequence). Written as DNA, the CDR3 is TGTGCCAGCGCCGGGACAGTCAACACTGAAGCTTTCTTT. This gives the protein CASAGTVNTEAFF.